Included here is one T cell receptor beta chain sequence, with context. What it binds is not known. This sample was taken from a study of Tregs in tolerant kidney transplant recipients. Germline V gives CDR1 SGDLS, CDR2 YYNGEE. The J segment lost 9 bases and the V segment lost 2 bases, leaving 7 bases of the junction unmatched. There are 13 residues in the CDR3. Overall study results and limits: Some patients' samples used different primers over time, so nucleotide sequences weren't comparable.

Method: immunoSEQ multiplex PCR; TCRdb's copy keeps in-frame clones and lacks some. The repertoire holds around 66,000 clones, with roughly 88% as singletons. This sample comprised Tregs from blood, obtained before the transplant. The chain recombines TRBV9 with TRBJ2-7; 8 nucleotides match TRBD1. This TCR came from a human donor who received a combined kidney and bone marrow transplant. The DNA of the CDR3 is TGTGCCAGCAGCGTCAATAACAGGGGGAGGCAGTACTTC. Encoded protein: CASSVNNRGRQYF.